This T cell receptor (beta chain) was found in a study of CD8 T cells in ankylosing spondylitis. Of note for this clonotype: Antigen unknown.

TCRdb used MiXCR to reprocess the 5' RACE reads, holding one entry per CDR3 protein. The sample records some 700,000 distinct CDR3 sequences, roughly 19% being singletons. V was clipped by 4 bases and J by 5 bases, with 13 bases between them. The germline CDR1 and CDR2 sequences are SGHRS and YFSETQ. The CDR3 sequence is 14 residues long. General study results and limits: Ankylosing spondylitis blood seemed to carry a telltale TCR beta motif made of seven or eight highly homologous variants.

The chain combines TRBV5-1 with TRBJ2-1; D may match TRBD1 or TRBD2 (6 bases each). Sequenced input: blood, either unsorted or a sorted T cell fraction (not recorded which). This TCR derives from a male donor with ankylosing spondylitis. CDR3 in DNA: TGCGCCAGCAGCCTGGGGGGCACTGACAATGAGCAGTTCTTC. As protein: CASSLGGTDNEQFF.